These 22 T cell receptor beta chains originate from one sample sequenced in a study of CD8+ T cells in alopecia areata. Reverse transcription of extracted RNA yielded cDNA, which provided the sequencing template. Clones were sequenced by immunoSEQ multiplex PCR, and TCRdb holds only the in-frame ones, with some missing. The table shows roughly 140,000 clones, with approximately 65% occurring only once. Sequencing was carried out using CD8+ T cells sorted from blood. The receptors were gathered from a human donor in good health.

The chain links TRBV5-6 to TRBJ2-7; D could derive from TRBD1 or TRBD2 (5 bases each). V was trimmed by 4 bases and J by 4 bases, leaving 12 bases between them. The germline V gene has CDR1 SGHDT and CDR2 YYEEEE. This CDR3 region has 13 residues. Here the CDR3 DNA reads TGTGCCAGCAGCGCCGGGGCCGGATACGAGCAGTACTTC. As protein: CASSAGAGYEQYF.

This clone was picked up one time. The chain carries TRBV19 and TRBJ2-7, with D possibly TRBD1 on 5 matching bases. The CDR3 is 14 residues long. V was clipped by 5 bases and J by 3 bases, with 14 bases between them. Germline values: CDR1 LNHDA, CDR2 SQIVND (reference sequence). In DNA, the CDR3 is TGTGCCAGTAGTCGGCAGGGTTTGGTCTACGAGCAGTACTTC. It yields the protein CASSRQGLVYEQYF.

This clone has only a few counts. The chain employs TRBV7-4 and TRBJ2-6, with 8 bases aligning to TRBD1. V lost 5 bases, J lost 3 bases, and 9 bases stayed unmatched. Germline lookup yields CDR1 SGHVT and CDR2 SQSDAQ. The length of the CDR3 is 17 residues. CDR3 coding DNA: TGTGCCAGCAGCCCCTATCAGGACAGGGTTGGGGCCAACGTCCTGACTTTC. Translating it yields CASSPYQDRVGANVLTF.

This chain uses TRBV27 with TRBJ2-7; D remains unclear. Germline-derived CDR1 and CDR2 are MNHEY and SMNVEV (reference sequence). There are 13 residues in the CDR3. V lost 3 bases to trimming and J lost 0 bases, with 6 bases between them. The CDR3 is CASSFVSSYEQYF. CDR3 DNA: TGTGCCAGCAGTTTCGTAAGCTCCTACGAGCAGTACTTC.

In its sample, this clone was seen a few times. Here the CDR3 reads CASSRFRHQPQHF. As DNA, the CDR3 is TGCGCCAGCAGTCGGTTCAGACATCAGCCCCAGCATTTT. This chain joins TRBV23-1 and TRBJ1-5; D is uncertain. TRBV23-1 is placed among ORFs of uncertain function. This CDR3 region has 13 residues. Trimming shortened V by 4 bases and J by 5 bases, and 9 bases separated the two germline ends.

The chain recombines TRBV23-1 with TRBJ2-1; 10 bases fit TRBD1. TRBV23-1 is classed as an ORF, of uncertain function. The CDR3 covers 16 residues. The V gene end was trimmed by 3 bases and the J gene end by 7 bases; junction bases not matched to a gene: 9. Here the CDR3 reads CASSHRGGQGTNEQFF. CDR3 sequence (DNA): TGCGCCAGCAGTCATCGCGGGGGACAGGGGACGAATGAGCAGTTCTTC.

V is TRBV6-1 and J is TRBJ1-5; D is unclear. Trimming pared 6 bases from V and 6 bases from J, leaving 12 bases between. The CDR3 totals 13 residues. The germline CDR1 and CDR2 sequences are MNHNS and SASEGT. The CDR3 nucleotides read TGTGCCAGCAGGGTCAGGCCATTTCAGCCCCAGCATTTT. Its protein is CASRVRPFQPQHF.

This clone showed up just a few times. This chain joins TRBV11-2 and TRBJ2-7, with 8 bases matching TRBD1. CDR1 and CDR2 from the germline V gene are SGHAT and FQNNGV. Trimming took 1 base from V and 0 from J; bases not matched to a gene: 5. This CDR3 has 16 residues. The CDR3 region is CASSLGGTGGSYEQYF. CDR3 bases: TGTGCCAGCAGCTTAGGGGGGACAGGCGGCTCCTACGAGCAGTACTTC.

The V and J genes are TRBV11-2 and TRBJ2-7; the D call may be TRBD1 or TRBD2 (5 bases each). V was clipped by 7 bases and J by 2 bases, with 12 bases between them. The CDR3 loop spans 13 amino acids. Germline CDR1 SGHAT, CDR2 FQNNGV. The CDR3 spells CASTPGQPYEQYF. Here the CDR3 DNA reads TGTGCCAGCACCCCGGGGCAGCCCTACGAGCAGTACTTC.

This clone turned up a few times. The chain has TRBV29-1 and TRBJ2-1; either TRBD1 or TRBD2 may fit D (6 bases each). Trimming cost V 3 bases and J 9 bases, with 18 bases left between them. CDR3 length equals 14 residues. Germline CDR1 SQVTM, CDR2 ANQGSEA. Here the CDR3 reads CSVEGGTGFGEQFF. Written as DNA, the CDR3 is TGCAGCGTTGAGGGGGGCACAGGGTTCGGTGAGCAGTTCTTC.

This sequence joins TRBV9 and TRBJ1-3, with D unclear. There are 15 residues in the CDR3. Looked up from germline, CDR1 is SGDLS and CDR2 is YYNGEE. V was clipped by 3 bases and J by 0 bases, with 10 bases between them. CDR3 in amino acids: CASSAYITSGNTIYF. CDR3 nucleotides: TGTGCCAGCAGCGCCTACATCACCTCTGGAAACACCATATATTTT.

This chain links TRBV5-6 with TRBJ1-2; 11 nucleotides agree with TRBD1. The CDR3 spans 15 residues. V was clipped by 2 bases and J by 6 bases; unmatched bases: 6. Germline V lookup: CDR1 SGHDT, CDR2 YYEEEE. The DNA of the CDR3 is TGTGCCAGCAGCTTAGACGGGACAGGGGGGAATGGCTACACCTTC. It is translated as CASSLDGTGGNGYTF.

This chain uses TRBV5-1 with TRBJ2-1; 12 positions agree with TRBD2. The CDR3 runs to 15 residues. The germline CDR1 and CDR2 sequences are SGHRS and YFSETQ. V shed 4 bases, J shed 4 bases, and the junction held 3 bases outside the gene matches. The CDR3 DNA is TGCGCCAGCAGCCAGACTAGCGGGGGTTACAATGAGCAGTTCTTC. Encoded protein: CASSQTSGGYNEQFF.

This clone appeared once. The V gene is TRBV27, the J gene TRBJ2-7; maybe TRBD1 (5 bases). Germline V lookup: CDR1 MNHEY, CDR2 SMNVEV (reference sequence). Trimming pared 4 bases from V and 3 bases from J, leaving 10 bases between. CDR3 length: 13 amino acids. The CDR3 bases are TGTGCCAGCAGTTACACAGGAAACTACGAGCAGTACTTC. Translated, it gives CASSYTGNYEQYF.

J is TRBJ1-2 and V is TRBV27, with a weak D call TRBD1 (5 bases). The V end was cut by 5 bases, the J end by 4 bases, with 8 bases between. This CDR3 contains 12 residues. Germline V lookup: CDR1 MNHEY, CDR2 SMNVEV (reference sequence). The CDR3 here is CASSGAAYGYTF. CDR3 sequence (DNA): TGTGCCAGCAGTGGGGCGGCCTATGGCTACACCTTC.

This clone was seen once. One end of the junction fails to match germline, which may point to a read error. The chain has TRBV27 and TRBJ2-1; a possible D gene is TRBD2 (5 bases). This CDR3 region has 13 residues. The germline V gene encodes CDR1 MNHEY and CDR2 SMNVEV (reference sequence). The CDR3 reads CTSSAGGYNEQFF. The CDR3 coding sequence is TGTACCAGCAGTGCGGGTGGGTACAATGAGCAGTTCTTC.

Comment on this clone: The sample contains more than one DNA sequence encoding this CDR3. This chain connects TRBV25-1 to TRBJ1-1; D not resolved. Per germline, CDR1 MGHDK and CDR2 SYGVNS. Trimming cost V 4 bases and J 5 bases, with 5 bases left between them. The CDR3 sequence is 11 residues long. CDR3 residues: CASSVGTEAFF. The CDR3 coding sequence is TGTGCCAGCAGTGTTGGAACTGAAGCTTTCTTT.

This chain joins TRBV2 and TRBJ2-7; the D is unclear. Trimming left V 5 bases short and J 6 bases short, with 11 bases between. This CDR3 is built from 12 residues. CDR1 is SNHLY and CDR2 is FYNNEI in the germline V gene. The CDR3 sequence: CASSSGTSEQYF. The CDR3 coding sequence is TGTGCCAGCAGTTCAGGAACGTCCGAGCAGTACTTC. Drawing the rest from reference TRBV2 and TRBJ2-7, the complete variable domain is EPEVTQTPSHQVTQMGQEVILRCVPISNHLYFYWYRQILGQKVEFLVSFYNNEISEKSEIFDDQFSVERPDGSNFTLKIRSTKLEDSAMYFCASSSGTSEQYFGPGTRLTVT.

The chain links TRBV27 to TRBJ1-2; no reliable D call. The CDR3 loop spans 13 amino acids. The V gene lost 4 bases and the J gene lost 2 bases, with 8 bases spanning the gap. Germline CDR1 is MNHEY and CDR2 is SMNVEV (reference sequence). CDR3 loop: CASSSSRNYGYTF. The CDR3 DNA reads as TGTGCCAGCAGTTCCAGCCGGAACTATGGCTACACCTTC.

The V call is TRBV7-2, the J call TRBJ1-2, with a weak D call TRBD1 (6 bases). CDR1 SGHTA and CDR2 FQGNSA come from the germline V gene. The CDR3 runs 15 residues. The V gene lost 1 base and the J gene lost 2 bases, with 11 bases spanning the gap. The CDR3 DNA is TGTGCCAGCAGCTTAGTTGCAGGGGTGAACTATGGCTACACCTTC. Protein product: CASSLVAGVNYGYTF.

The CDR3 region is CASRNPVDYGYTF. CDR3 nucleotide sequence: TGTGCCAGCAGAAACCCCGTGGACTATGGCTACACCTTC. The gene calls are TRBV6-5 and TRBJ1-2; D gene ambiguous. The CDR3 runs to 13 residues. The V gene lost 6 bases and the J gene lost 3 bases, with 11 bases spanning the gap. CDR1 is MNHEY, CDR2 SVGAGI, per germline.

In its sample, this clone was seen a few times. The chain joins TRBV7-8 to TRBJ2-2; TRBD1 matches 10 bases. Trimming removed 1 base from V and 3 bases from J; junction bases left unmatched: 2. This CDR3 region has 16 residues. Germline CDR1 SGHVS, CDR2 FQNEAQ. The CDR3 region is CASSLETGGYTGELFF. In nucleotides, the CDR3 is TGTGCCAGCAGCTTAGAGACAGGGGGCTACACCGGGGAGCTGTTTTTT.